This T cell receptor beta chain was found in a study of T-cell memory formation after mild COVID-19. Study-level findings and limits: CD4+ bias marked clones expanding day 15 to 37, unlike balanced contracting clones. Some clones that responded were present in memory (sampled pre-infection), which suggests cross-reactive memory joined. Clonal second-wave expansions that peaked on day 37 had unconfirmed SARS-CoV-2 specificity. Mainly in CM and EM were contracting CD4+ clones; CD8+ were in EMRA.

This clonotype was seen a handful of times. Its antigen is as yet unknown. The length of the CDR3 is 15 residues. One entry per CDR3 protein results from TCRdb running MiXCR on the 5' RACE reads. The repertoire holds about 560,000 distinct CDR3 sequences, roughly a fifth seen once, with 8.4% in the top ten. The V gene is TRBV21-1, the J gene TRBJ2-4; TRBD2 is the table's D call and was not checked against the DNA. TRBV21-1 is listed as a pseudogene. The receptor was derived from an adult woman who had mild COVID-19 (a few samples of this study predate the infection). Cell type and time point are not known. Sequencing input: PBMCs or a T cell subset sorted from them (not recorded which). CDR3 bases: TGTGCCAGCAGCAAAGCGCGGGAGTCCAAAAACATTCAGTACTTC. Translation: CASSKARESKNIQYF.